This TCR beta chain was retrieved from a study of cytomegalovirus exposure and HLA in healthy donors. 60 Vbeta and 13 Jbeta primers were used in PCR. TCRdb's table, derived via immunoSEQ multiplex PCR, lists solely in-frame clones and lacks some. The sample lists 90,000 to 140,000 clones, approximately 79% occurring once. The study's findings and limits: A later analysis reported that several of the most significant clusters appeared to be linked to common viral pathogens, among them Epstein-Barr virus. TCR beta sequences reportedly predicted the HLA-A and HLA-B alleles of most subjects accurately.

Notes on this clone: The antigen remains undetermined.

V was clipped by 5 bases and J by 0 bases; unmatched bases: 5. Germline V gene data show CDR1 as SEHNR and CDR2 as FQNEAQ (reference sequence). The CDR3 length is 15 residues. The sequenced sample was PBMCs. This clonotype originated in a man in his thirties or forties in good health and CMV-seropositive. V gene TRBV7-9 combines with J gene TRBJ2-3; 7 positions match TRBD1. This CDR3 is CASSEGAMSTDTQYF. The CDR3 DNA sequence: TGTGCCAGCAGCGAGGGGGCTATGAGCACAGATACGCAGTATTTT.